This record covers a single TCR beta chain. The antigen is undetermined. Assay runs were performed at deep level. Produced via immunoSEQ multiplex PCR; TCRdb's table is partial and in-frame only. Seen here are roughly 2.1 million clones, about 93% observed once, and the top ten hold about 1.8%. Germline CDR1 reads SGHDT; CDR2 reads YYEEEE. Trimming cost V 4 bases and J 4 bases, with 14 bases left between them. The CDR3 has 14 amino acids. This entry comes from a study of shared clonotypes between healthy human individuals. Background on the study: The plates for each donor numbered three CD4 naive, three CD4 memory, two CD8 naive and one CD8 memory.

CD45RO negativity and positive selection for CCR7 defined naive CD8 cells, a population that excluded terminally differentiated effector memory CD45RA+ cells. Study results and caveats: On the whole, naive subsets had larger estimated richness than memory subsets had.

This sequence originates from a young man in good health. Some clones in this sample may be carry-over from other donors' samples. The V and J genes are TRBV5-6 and TRBJ1-1, with D possibly matching TRBD1 (6 bases). The sample taken for sequencing was naive CD8+ T cells from PBMCs. Written as DNA, the CDR3 is TGTGCCAGCAGCATGGGGGCGAGGAGCACTGAAGCTTTCTTT. This sequence encodes CASSMGARSTEAFF.